This T cell receptor beta chain was sequenced during a study of cytomegalovirus exposure and HLA in healthy donors. Study-level background: Of 350 to 400 genotyped donors, roughly 81% grouped in the Caucasian-associated ancestry cluster. Study-level points and caveats: Association of 17,000 or so TCR beta sequences with HLA alleles was found at 0.05 false discovery rate in a later analysis. Sequencing artifact likely explains a cluster of highly shared sequence variants.

Of note for this clone: What it binds is not known.

The PCR ran on 60 Vbeta and 13 Jbeta primers. Repertoires were generated with immunoSEQ multiplex PCR, while TCRdb's copy carries only in-frame clones and drops some. Of about 160,000 clones in the sample, over 75% were seen once. CDR3 length equals 13 residues. The V and J ends lost 4 bases and 5 bases respectively, with 13 bases between them. Per germline, CDR1 SGHRS and CDR2 YFSETQ. The rearrangement joins TRBV5-1 to TRBJ2-7; D might be TRBD2 (6 bases). The sample was PBMCs. The clonotype comes from a woman aged 18-29 years in good health and CMV-seronegative. CDR3 in amino acids: CASSRGESHEQYF. In DNA, the CDR3 is TGCGCCAGCAGCCGCGGGGAGTCGCACGAGCAGTACTTC.